What follows are 24 T cell receptor beta chains derived from one specimen sequenced in a study of monozygotic twins with inflammatory bowel disease. Using the 5' RACE reads, TCRdb records one entry per CDR3 protein without DNA. The ten top clones account for more than 2%, within a sample of hundreds of thousands of distinct CDR3 sequences. The sequenced sample consisted of blood. The source of these receptors is a human donor with ulcerative colitis or Crohn's disease, or a healthy co-twin of an affected twin (not recorded which).

The chain uses TRBV5-4 and TRBJ1-2; TCRdb gives TRBD1 as the D gene, but with no DNA this cannot be confirmed. CDR1 and CDR2 from the germline V gene are SGHNT and YYREEE (reference sequence). The CDR3 contains 13 residues. The CDR3 protein is CASSPSRVYGYTF. The full variable domain, rest sourced from reference TRBV5-4 and TRBJ1-2, is ETGVTQSPTHLIKTRGQQVTLRCSSQSGHNTVSWYQQALGQGPQFIFQYYREEENGRGNFPPRFSGLQFPNYSSELNVNALELDDSALYLCASSPSRVYGYTFGSGTRLTVV.

This chain uses TRBV5-6 with TRBJ2-1; TCRdb's D call, TRBD1, is unchecked because there is no DNA. The length of the CDR3 is 14 residues. CDR1 is SGHDT and CDR2 is YYEEEE in the germline V gene. The CDR3 sequence is CASSGGTPYNEQFF.

This chain's CDR3 is CASSLEGGGHQPQHF. The rearrangement joins TRBV5-1 to TRBJ1-5; the D call of TRBD1 rests on TCRdb alone, since no DNA is present to check it. Germline V lookup: CDR1 SGHRS, CDR2 YFSETQ. There are 15 residues in the CDR3.

J is TRBJ2-3 and V is TRBV5-1; the D call from TCRdb, TRBD2, cannot be confirmed without DNA. The CDR3 extends over 15 amino acids. From germline, CDR1 is SGHRS and CDR2 YFSETQ. CDR3 amino acids: CASSLVPSGGDTQYF.

This chain uses TRBV2 with TRBJ2-2; lacking DNA, the TRBD1 call made by TCRdb goes unchecked. The CDR3 loop spans 17 amino acids. In germline, CDR1 is SNHLY, CDR2 FYNNEI. The CDR3 reads CASSATPGTGDTGELFF.

The chain couples TRBV5-4 to TRBJ1-2; TCRdb's D call of TRBD1 is untestable without DNA. The germline CDR1 and CDR2 sequences are SGHNT and YYREEE (reference sequence). The CDR3 runs 15 residues. This CDR3 is CASSLVEDSGYGYTF. The whole variable domain, remainder taken from reference TRBV5-4 and TRBJ1-2, is ETGVTQSPTHLIKTRGQQVTLRCSSQSGHNTVSWYQQALGQGPQFIFQYYREEENGRGNFPPRFSGLQFPNYSSELNVNALELDDSALYLCASSLVEDSGYGYTFGSGTRLTVV.

The rearrangement links TRBV20-1 to TRBJ1-4; the TCRdb D gene call, TRBD1, has no DNA to confirm it. The CDR3 covers 13 residues. CDR1 and CDR2 from the germline V gene are DFQATT and SNEGSKA (reference sequence). CDR3 sequence: CSRDDRLNEKLFF.

The rearrangement uses TRBV6-1 and TRBJ2-5. The CDR3 has 14 amino acids. Germline CDR1 is MNHNS and CDR2 is SASEGT. CDR3 loop: CASSETTTSGTQYF.

This sequence joins TRBV28 and TRBJ2-1; TCRdb picks TRBD1, but there is no DNA to check that call. Germline assignment: CDR1 MDHEN and CDR2 SYDVKM. This CDR3 is 14 amino acids long. Here the CDR3 reads CASSSSRQVNEQFF.

The chain combines TRBV5-1 with TRBJ2-1; TCRdb calls TRBD2, which cannot be checked without DNA. The length of the CDR3 is 14 residues. Germline assignment: CDR1 SGHRS and CDR2 YFSETQ. The CDR3: CASRTSATYNEQFF.

The V and J genes are TRBV24-1 and TRBJ2-2; the TRBD1 assignment by TCRdb is unverifiable without DNA. Germline CDR1 KGHDR, CDR2 SFDVKD. CDR3 length: 16 amino acids. The CDR3 protein is CATNDRTGPNTGELFF.

The rearrangement uses TRBV15 and TRBJ2-1; the TCRdb D gene call, TRBD2, has no DNA to confirm it. CDR1 and CDR2 (germline): LNHNV, YYDKDF (reference sequence). The CDR3 contains 16 residues. This CDR3 is CATSFLQRGGRNEQFF.

The gene calls are TRBV28 and TRBJ1-6; TCRdb selects TRBD1, and the lack of DNA leaves this call unchecked. This CDR3 has 15 amino acids. The V gene's germline CDR1 is MDHEN and CDR2 SYDVKM. CDR3 sequence: CATSGTGAHGSPLHF.

The chain combines TRBV11-2 with TRBJ2-2; TCRdb proposes TRBD2, but this gene call is untestable without DNA. The CDR3 runs 18 residues. From germline, CDR1 is SGHAT and CDR2 FQNNGV. CDR3 loop: CASSLHPSGLGNTGELFF.

The chain is built from TRBV23-1 and TRBJ2-4; the TRBD1 assignment by TCRdb is unverifiable without DNA. TRBV23-1 is an ORF; its function is uncertain. The CDR3 length is 16 residues. CDR3 protein: CASSQTGHLAKNIQYF.

The chain carries TRBV18 and TRBJ1-2. Germline V gene data show CDR1 as KGHSH and CDR2 as LQKENI. The CDR3 is 14 residues long. This CDR3 reads CASSASQEFYGYTF.

V is TRBV20-1 and J is TRBJ2-6. CDR3 length: 16 amino acids. Germline CDR1 is DFQATT and CDR2 is SNEGSKA (reference sequence). CDR3 sequence: CSARGLQSSGANVLTF.

The CDR3 sequence is CASSESTLGNEQFF. The J gene is TRBJ2-1, the V gene TRBV25-1; there is no DNA to check the TCRdb D call of TRBD2. The germline CDR1 and CDR2 sequences are MGHDK and SYGVNS. The CDR3 runs to 14 residues.

CDR3 loop: CASSLQLGGGYNEQFF. The chain recombines TRBV7-2 with TRBJ2-1; the D call of TRBD1 rests on TCRdb alone, since no DNA is present to check it. The CDR3 extends over 16 amino acids. Germline CDR1 SGHTA, CDR2 FQGNSA.

The chain is built from TRBV7-2 and TRBJ2-1; TCRdb picks TRBD1, but there is no DNA to check that call. CDR1 is SGHTA and CDR2 is FQGNSA in the germline V gene. This CDR3 region has 14 residues. The CDR3 loop is CASSGRTGDNEQFF.

The CDR3 sequence: CASSLGGPGYTF. The chain has TRBV7-2 and TRBJ1-2; the D gene TCRdb calls, TRBD1, cannot be checked with no DNA. Germline V gene data show CDR1 as SGHTA and CDR2 as FQGNSA. The CDR3 consists of 12 residues.

The chain combines TRBV12-3 or TRBV12-4 with TRBJ1-1; no DNA is available, so the TRBD1 call from TCRdb remains unchecked. This CDR3 is built from 13 residues. The CDR3 sequence is CASSWTGGLEAFF.

This chain links TRBV4-1 with TRBJ1-2. The germline gives CDR1 MGHRA, CDR2 YSYEKL. This CDR3 region has 13 residues. The CDR3 reads CASSRAEGYGYTF.

The chain recombines TRBV10-3 with TRBJ1-1; TCRdb picks TRBD1, but there is no DNA to check that call. CDR1 is ENHRY, CDR2 SYGVKD, per germline. CDR3 length: 14 amino acids. CDR3: CAISESLTAFEAFF.